The text below deals with one T cell receptor beta chain. The antigen it recognizes is unknown. Per-base qualities were not stored, and no clone one base away is much larger. Taken from the germline V gene (reference sequence), the CDR1 and CDR2 loops are LNHDA and SQIVND. V was cut back by 6 bases and J by 3 bases, leaving a gap of 12 bases between them. The CDR3, cysteine through phenylalanine, is 14 amino acids long. Just the 42-base CDR3 DNA is kept, in frame starting at base 1. The intended sense of this specimen's treatment or condition label: 10-day PBMC culture with coronavirus spike peptide pools or control peptides (ViraFEST assay). To expand antigen-specific T cells with peptide pools and then pick out the expanded clonotypes through TCR sequencing, the study relied on the ViraFEST assay. The convalescent patients' positive SARS-CoV-2 PCR tests were from March to December 2020, which was before the Alpha, Beta and Delta variants emerged in the United States. More than 1.5 million PBMCs per well were cultured in IMDM with approximately 5.5% human AB serum and roughly 9.3 IU/ml IL-2, plus 10 ug/ml peptide pools. On days 3 and 7, half of the culture medium was replaced with fresh IL-2-containing medium. Once the cells had been in culture for around nine days, the EasySep CD4+ T cell isolation kit was used to isolate CD4+ T cells by negative selection. Ficoll-Paque Plus gradient centrifugation was used to isolate PBMCs from whole blood, and the isolated PBMCs were then either used fresh or cryopreserved at -140C. In general, triplicate wells were set up for every culture condition.

The record originates from a study of vaccination and CD4 T cells after COVID-19 (dated by TCRdb to 2021 to 2024). At the level of the whole study: Convalescent patients had a positive SARS-CoV-2 result on nasal swab PCR, and of these patients, nine had mild disease and one had severe disease. Post-vaccine blood samples were obtained a median of around 67 days after the second vaccine dose, with a range of about 14 to 250 days. Post-COVID blood samples were collected from convalescent patients a median of around 100 days after diagnosis, with a range of roughly 30 to 161 days. In the convalescent cohort there were six males and four females, among whom were two Hispanic individuals, seven Caucasians, two Asians and one multiracial person. Control cultures received a CEFX viral epitope pool as the positive control, an HIV-1 Nef peptide pool as the negative control, or no peptide. Participants received two doses of either the Pfizer-BioNTech BNT162b2 vaccine (n=8) or the Moderna mRNA-1273 vaccine (n=2). For stimulating the cultures, overlapping spike peptide pools were used, derived from SARS-CoV-2 as well as from the common cold coronaviruses HCoV-NL63, HCoV-OC43 and HCoV-229E. In over 8 COVID-19 convalescent patients and a few infection-naive healthy vaccine recipients, researchers compared the spike-specific CD4+ TCR repertoire from before mRNA vaccination with the repertoire from after.

Broad study findings and their caveats: In convalescent patients, nearly all vaccine-specific clones (304 of 307) were found to be mono-reactive for SARS-CoV-2 spike rather than cross-reactive with common cold coronaviruses. Among convalescent patients, a median roughly 90% of the SARS-CoV-2-reactive clones seen after vaccination appeared only after vaccination, which suggests priming specific to the vaccine. The number of convalescent patients in the study was relatively small, and the study did not examine early timepoints following natural infection. Although the median number of SARS-CoV-2-reactive clonotypes went up from roughly 20 after infection to 35 to 40 after vaccination, the increase was not significant.

Receptors were amplified or captured by PCR. DNA from cultured CD4+ T cells underwent TCR sequencing with the Oncomine TCR Beta short-read assay at the Johns Hopkins FTIC core. Genomic DNA was extracted from the cultured CD4+ T cells with the QIAamp micro DNA kit. Oncomine TCR Beta libraries made from cultured CD4+ T cells were pooled using unique dual indexes and sequenced on an Illumina iSeq 100. In the source study's methods: Non-productive sequences were removed, and CDR3s not starting with C, not ending with F or W, or shorter than 7 amino acids were discarded. The MANAFEST web application was used to identify antigen-specific clonotypes by comparing peptide-stimulated wells against reference wells and other culture wells. For a clone to be called positive, the clone needed an FDR below 0.05, an odds ratio above 5, and a productive frequency above 0.1% in at least two of three replicate wells. Clonotypes that were significantly expanded in both SARS-CoV-2 spike wells and at least one common cold coronavirus spike condition were defined as cross-reactive. Similarity between CDR3 sequences was evaluated in R version 3.6.1 using Levenshtein distances (stringdist) and unrooted phylogenetic trees (ape). The raw public data were reprocessed by TCRdb itself: fastp quality trimming at Q25, MiXCR clonotype calling, in-frame beta chains only. Duplicate CDR3 protein sequences are folded into a single record with the most common DNA and genes. These V and J calls originate from TCRdb's pipeline instead of the authors' own analysis. The sample table records about 10,000 distinct CDR3 sequences; around 62% of these occur just once. The ten biggest clones cover about a quarter of the sample.

In this chain, TRBV19 is recombined with TRBJ2-4; the D gene remains uncertain. The sequence came from a human donor who had recovered from COVID-19. The sequenced sample was CD4+ T cells from blood, cultured in vitro. The DNA is TGTGCCAGTAGGGTTGCCTTAGGCAAAAACATTCAGTACTTC. Translation gives CASRVALGKNIQYF.